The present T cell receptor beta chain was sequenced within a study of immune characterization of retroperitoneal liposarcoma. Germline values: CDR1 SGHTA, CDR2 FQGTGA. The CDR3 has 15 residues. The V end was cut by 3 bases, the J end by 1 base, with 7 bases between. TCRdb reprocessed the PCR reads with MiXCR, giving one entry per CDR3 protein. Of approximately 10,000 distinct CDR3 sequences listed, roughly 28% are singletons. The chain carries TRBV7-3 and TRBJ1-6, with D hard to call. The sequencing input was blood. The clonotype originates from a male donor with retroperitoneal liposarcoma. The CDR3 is CASSFDGSYNSPLHF. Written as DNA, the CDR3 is TGTGCCAGCAGCTTCGACGGTTCCTATAATTCACCCCTCCACTTT.